Below, 29 T cell receptor beta chains from the same sample are listed, as sequenced in a study of T cells in Graves' hyperthyroidism and ophthalmopathy (dated by TCRdb to 2018 to 2020). The protocol used for the library was multiplex PCR. The instrument was an Illumina HiSeq 2000. Amplification of TCR beta CDR3 regions was carried out from RNA transcripts. The first round of RT-PCR for the TCR CDR3 was performed with the HTBI primer set and the Qiagen OneStep RT-PCR kit. TCRdb passed the public sequencing reads through fastp at Q25 and MiXCR, retaining productive beta sequences. Records with the same CDR3 protein are collapsed into one entry carrying the most frequent genes and DNA. Across this sample there are 330,000 or so distinct CDR3 sequences, with roughly 20% seen only once. The ten largest make up about a sixth of the sample. The source material was blood. All receptors derive from a woman aged 40 to 50 with Graves' ophthalmopathy.

Many counts were recorded for this clonotype. This chain connects TRBV20-1 to TRBJ2-7; 13 positions agree with TRBD2. The CDR3 loop spans 14 amino acids. After removal of 6 bases from V and 6 bases from J, the junction contained 8 bases not matched to a gene. Germline assignment: CDR1 DFQATT and CDR2 SNEGSKA (reference sequence). DNA for the CDR3: TGCAGTGCAAAACTAGCGGGAGGGTCTTTCGAGCAGTACTTC. This encodes CSAKLAGGSFEQYF.

Comments on this clonotype: At one end, the junction sequence differs from germline, possibly due to a read error. V gene TRBV12-3 or TRBV12-4 combines with J gene TRBJ1-2, with D perhaps TRBD1 (6 bases). The CDR3 is 12 residues long. CDR3 sequence reads: CASTRGGLVYIF. The CDR3 DNA sequence: TGTGCCAGCACTCGAGGGGGGTTGGTCTACATCTTC.

This clonotype appeared many times. This chain uses TRBV12-3 or TRBV12-4 with TRBJ2-5, with D hard to call. The CDR3 consists of 17 residues. The V gene lost 3 bases and the J gene lost 3 bases, with 20 bases spanning the gap. CDR3 in amino acids: CASSLVFGRPFKETQYF. The CDR3 DNA sequence: TGTGCCAGCAGTTTGGTTTTCGGTAGGCCTTTCAAAGAGACCCAGTACTTC.

This clonotype appeared many times. The chain has TRBV24-1 and TRBJ1-5; 9 nucleotides line up with TRBD1. The CDR3 sequence is 16 residues long. CDR1 and CDR2 (germline): KGHDR, SFDVKD. V was pared by 4 bases and J by 4 bases, with 7 bases of the junction left unmatched. CDR3 DNA: TGTGCCACCAGTGACCGCCGGGACAGGGTTAATCAGCCCCAGCATTTT. This codes for CATSDRRDRVNQPQHF.

This clonotype has ten or more counts. The V gene is TRBV5-1, the J gene TRBJ2-7, with D possibly being TRBD1 (5 bases). Trimming left V 0 bases short and J 2 bases short, with 15 bases between. The CDR3 sequence is 16 residues long. Germline V gene data show CDR1 as SGHRS and CDR2 as YFSETQ. The CDR3, as DNA: TGCGCCAGCAGCTTGGATTTAGGGGCGGCTACCTACGAGCAGTACTTC. Amino acid sequence: CASSLDLGAATYEQYF. The whole variable domain, remainder taken from reference TRBV5-1 and TRBJ2-7, is KAGVTQTPRYLIKTRGQQVTLSCSPISGHRSVSWYQQTPGQGLQFLFEYFSETQRNKGNFPGRFSGRQFSNSRSEMNVSTLELGDSALYLCASSLDLGAATYEQYFGPGTRLTVT.

This clonotype has at least ten counts. The chain employs TRBV28 and TRBJ1-6; the D gene is possibly TRBD1 (6 bases). Germline assignment: CDR1 MDHEN and CDR2 SYDVKM. The CDR3 runs to 15 residues. Trimming left V 6 bases short and J 8 bases short, with 17 bases between. In DNA, the CDR3 is TGTGCCAGCAGCCCAACATGGGACATAGATTCACCCCTCCACTTT. This codes for CASSPTWDIDSPLHF.

This clonotype was counted a few times. The genes are TRBV11-2 and TRBJ2-2; 7 bases align to TRBD1. Germline CDR1 is SGHAT and CDR2 is FQNNGV. Unmatched junction bases numbered 6, after V lost 5 bases and J lost 0 bases. The CDR3 totals 16 residues. CDR3 DNA sequence: TGTGCCAGCAGCCGGGCCGGGACAGCGAACACCGGGGAGCTGTTTTTT. This encodes CASSRAGTANTGELFF.

In regard to this clonotype: This may arise from a read error, as a much more abundant clone is one base away. The chain is built from TRBV11-2 and TRBJ2-7; TRBD2 aligns across 10 bases. The germline CDR1 and CDR2 sequences are SGHAT and FQNNGV. The CDR3 contains 14 residues. Trimming removed 3 bases from V and 3 bases from J; junction bases left unmatched: 2. The CDR3 sequence is CASSLGTSDYEQYF. Written as DNA, the CDR3 is TGTGCCAGCAGCTTGGGGACTAGCGACTACGAGCAGTACTTC.

CDR3 sequence: CATSRSTADTQYF. In DNA, the CDR3 is TGTGCCACCAGCAGATCCACGGCAGATACGCAGTATTTT. The J gene is TRBJ2-3, the V gene TRBV15; D is unresolved. CDR3 length: 13 amino acids. Germline lookup yields CDR1 LNHNV and CDR2 YYDKDF (reference sequence). The V end lost 2 bases, the J end lost 4 bases, and 7 bases lay between the germline ends.

This rearrangement joins TRBV5-1 to TRBJ2-7; 8 bases agree with TRBD1. V lost 0 bases to trimming and J lost 4 bases; unmatched junction nucleotides: 9. The germline V gene encodes CDR1 SGHRS and CDR2 YFSETQ. This CDR3 has 16 residues. The CDR3 DNA is TGCGCCAGCAGCTTGGCCATCCGGACAGGGACGTACGAGCAGTACTTC. This translates into CASSLAIRTGTYEQYF.

This clonotype was detected many times. V is TRBV29-1 and J is TRBJ1-1, with D maybe TRBD1 (5 bases). With 3 bases removed from V and 4 bases from J, the gap between germline ends came to 9 bases. The CDR3 loop spans 12 amino acids. Germline V gene data show CDR1 as SQVTM and CDR2 as ANQGSEA. The CDR3 DNA sequence: TGCAGCGTTGACCGGGGGATCACTGAAGCTTTCTTT. It codes for CSVDRGITEAFF.

This chain joins TRBV10-3 and TRBJ2-5, with TRBD1 identical over 8 bases. This CDR3 has 14 residues. The J segment lost 5 bases and the V segment lost 4 bases, leaving 6 bases of the junction unmatched. Per germline, CDR1 ENHRY and CDR2 SYGVKD. CDR3 region: CAISAAGGVETQYF. Written as DNA, the CDR3 is TGTGCCATCAGTGCGGCAGGGGGCGTGGAGACCCAGTACTTC.

This clonotype was recorded at least ten times. The chain has TRBV20-1 and TRBJ1-5; D might be TRBD1 (5 bases). Germline assignment: CDR1 DFQATT and CDR2 SNEGSKA (reference sequence). The ends were cut back, 0 bases at V and 5 bases at J, with 8 bases in the middle. The CDR3 covers 13 residues. In DNA, the CDR3 is TGCAGTGCTAGAGATCGGGGGGATCAGCCCCAGCATTTT. Its protein product is CSARDRGDQPQHF.

This clonotype was counted many times. This chain uses TRBV4-1 with TRBJ1-2; no definite D call. From germline, CDR1 is MGHRA and CDR2 YSYEKL. CDR3 size: 14 residues. The ends were cut back, 0 bases at V and 7 bases at J, with 12 bases in the middle. Here the CDR3 DNA reads TGCGCCAGCAGCCAAGATACGCCATTGCCTGGCTACACCTTC. Translation: CASSQDTPLPGYTF.

This clonotype was picked up many times. V is TRBV2 and J is TRBJ2-3, with D unresolved. The CDR3 runs 12 residues. The V gene's germline CDR1 is SNHLY and CDR2 FYNNEI. Deletions cut 8 bases from V and 3 bases from J, with 9 bases between. Here the CDR3 DNA reads TGTGCCAGCGGCTGGGGAACAGATACGCAGTATTTT. This translates into CASGWGTDTQYF.

The genes are TRBV20-1 and TRBJ2-7; the D is unclear. This CDR3 comprises 14 residues. The germline V gene encodes CDR1 DFQATT and CDR2 SNEGSKA (reference sequence). The V end was cut by 6 bases, the J end by 0 bases, with 15 bases between. The CDR3 DNA follows: TGCAGTGCATACCCGGCCACCAGCTCCTACGAGCAGTACTTC. As protein: CSAYPATSSYEQYF.

In its sample, this clonotype was seen many times. The chain is built from TRBV11-1 and TRBJ2-5, with 7 bases fitting TRBD2. The CDR3 loop spans 12 amino acids. Germline V CDR1 and CDR2: SGHAT, FQDESV (reference sequence). With 1 base clipped from V and 10 bases from J, the junction kept 3 bases outside the gene matches. In DNA, the CDR3 is TGTGCCAGCAGCTTAGTAGGCGGGAGCCAGTACTTC. Protein sequence: CASSLVGGSQYF. Full variable domain (remainder filled in from reference TRBV11-1 and TRBJ2-5): EAEVAQSPRYKITEKSQAVAFWCDPISGHATLYWYRQILGQGPELLVQFQDESVVDDSQLPKDRFSAERLKGVDSTLKIQPAELGDSAMYLCASSLVGGSQYFGPGTRLLVL.

The table lists this clonotype with many counts. V gene TRBV6-1 combines with J gene TRBJ1-1; D not resolved. Germline V gene data show CDR1 as MNHNS and CDR2 as SASEGT. V was pared by 6 bases and J by 4 bases, with 12 bases between. The CDR3 contains 13 residues. This CDR3 reads CASRDRAITEAFF. CDR3 sequence (DNA): TGTGCCAGCAGGGACCGGGCAATCACTGAAGCTTTCTTT.

This clonotype was recorded many times. The genes are TRBV6-1 and TRBJ2-2, with D uncertain. Germline V lookup: CDR1 MNHNS, CDR2 SASEGT. The CDR3 is 12 residues long. V was cut by 7 bases and J by 7 bases, with 10 bases left in between. CDR3 amino acids: CASTPGGGELFF. For the CDR3, the DNA is TGTGCCAGCACCCCCGGCGGCGGGGAGCTGTTTTTT.

V usage is TRBV6-2 or TRBV6-3 and J usage is TRBJ1-5, with TRBD1 as a possible D gene (6 bases). Germline lookup yields CDR1 MNHEY and CDR2 SVGEGT. V was clipped by 4 bases and J by 2 bases, with 21 bases between them. CDR3 size: 18 residues. In nucleotides, the CDR3 is TGTGCCAGCAGTTCCTATTCGACAGGACCCGGCGGCAATCAGCCCCAGCATTTT. Residues: CASSSYSTGPGGNQPQHF.

There are many counts of this clonotype. V gene TRBV10-2 combines with J gene TRBJ1-1; the D is unclear. Trimming removed 2 bases from V and 7 bases from J, with 11 bases in between. The CDR3 length is 13 residues. Germline CDR1 WSHSY, CDR2 SAAADI. DNA of the CDR3: TGCGCCAGCAGTGAGATCGGAGGTGTTGAAGCTTTCTTT. Protein product: CASSEIGGVEAFF.

This clonotype has ten or more counts. The V gene is TRBV11-2, the J gene TRBJ2-7; the D is unclear. CDR3 length equals 13 residues. The germline gives CDR1 SGHAT, CDR2 FQNNGV. V lost 1 base to trimming and J lost 2 bases, with 6 bases between them. The CDR3 spells CASSLAQPYEQYF. Written as DNA, the CDR3 is TGTGCCAGCAGCTTAGCGCAGCCCTACGAGCAGTACTTC.

This clonotype was counted many times. One end of the junction does not line up with germline, which may come from a read error. This chain joins TRBV5-1 and TRBJ1-1; D uncertain. Germline lookup yields CDR1 SGHRS and CDR2 YFSETQ. This CDR3 has 12 amino acids. This chain's CDR3 is CASSRTNAEAFF. CDR3 nucleotide sequence: TGCGCCAGCAGCCGGACGAACGCTGAAGCTTTCTTT.

This clonotype was recorded at least ten times. The chain recombines TRBV6-2 or TRBV6-3 with TRBJ2-5; perhaps D is TRBD1 or TRBD2 (5 bases each). V was pared by 7 bases and J by 2 bases, with 20 bases between. The CDR3 sequence is 16 residues long. Germline CDR1 is MNHEY and CDR2 is SVGEGT. CDR3 coding DNA: TGTGCCAGCAATAACACCCTTTGGGGCGGGCAAGAGACCCAGTACTTC. Translation: CASNNTLWGGQETQYF.

The sample holds many counts of this clonotype. This chain joins TRBV7-9 and TRBJ2-2, with TRBD2 matching 7 bases. Germline trimming cut 5 bases from V and 5 bases from J; bases unmatched to any gene: 8. There are 15 residues in the CDR3. Germline V gene sequence: CDR1 SEHNR, CDR2 FQNEAQ (reference sequence). CDR3 residues: CASSPTGGETGELFF. DNA for the CDR3: TGTGCCAGCAGCCCTACGGGAGGAGAGACCGGGGAGCTGTTTTTT.

This chain uses TRBV28 with TRBJ2-7; D gene uncertain. Germline lookup yields CDR1 MDHEN and CDR2 SYDVKM. V lost 6 bases to trimming and J lost 2 bases, with 14 bases between them. The CDR3 runs 14 residues. Here the CDR3 DNA reads TGTGCCAGCAGCCCGGTACACAAAACCTACGAGCAGTACTTC. Translation: CASSPVHKTYEQYF.

The CDR3 is CASSLWGGQTEAFF. In DNA, the CDR3 is TGTGCCAGCAGTTTGTGGGGGGGACAAACTGAAGCTTTCTTT. This chain connects TRBV12-3 or TRBV12-4 to TRBJ1-1; D is perhaps TRBD1 (6 bases). The CDR3 has 14 residues. The V end lost 3 bases, the J end lost 5 bases, and 13 bases lay between the germline ends.

This clonotype was recorded many times. This rearrangement joins TRBV6-5 to TRBJ1-2; a possible D gene is TRBD1 (5 bases). The CDR3 length is 12 residues. Germline CDR1 MNHEY, CDR2 SVGAGI. V lost 5 bases and J 8 bases, leaving 12 bases between the germline ends. In DNA, the CDR3 is TGTGCCAGCAGTCTAATCAGGGACGGCTACACCTTC. It is translated as CASSLIRDGYTF.

The rearrangement joins TRBV6-5 to TRBJ2-5; the match to TRBD1 covers 7 bases. Germline assignment: CDR1 MNHEY and CDR2 SVGAGI. V trimming: 6 bases; J trimming: 2 bases; junction bases outside the gene matches: 9. The CDR3 length is 15 residues. The chain's CDR3 is CASRYPGTAQETQYF. The CDR3, as DNA: TGTGCCAGCAGATATCCCGGGACAGCGCAAGAGACCCAGTACTTC.